Presented here are 29 T cell receptor beta chains from one specimen sequenced in a study of PD-L1 blockade in urothelial cancer. Using immunoSEQ multiplex PCR, the repertoire was profiled, and TCRdb retains in-frame clones only, with some absent. The sample records around 45,000 clones, roughly 85% being singletons. Time point described: peripheral blood 6 weeks after treatment start. Material: PBMCs, obtained around atezolizumab (anti-PD-L1) treatment. The receptors derive from a man aged 55 to 70 with urothelial cancer.

This chain connects TRBV7-2 to TRBJ1-1; 8 bases are a match to TRBD1. The CDR3 covers 17 residues. Germline assignment: CDR1 SGHTA and CDR2 FQGNSA. After removal of 0 bases from V and 0 bases from J, the junction contained 6 bases not matched to a gene. The CDR3, as DNA: TGTGCCAGCAGCTTAGCGCCTCAGGGGGCGATGAACACTGAAGCTTTCTTT. It codes for CASSLAPQGAMNTEAFF.

The genes are TRBV28 and TRBJ1-6, with a tentative D call TRBD1 (5 bases). Germline CDR1 reads MDHEN; CDR2 reads SYDVKM. Trimming cost V 0 bases and J 8 bases, with 8 bases left between them. This CDR3 contains 14 residues. The CDR3 DNA follows: TGTGCCAGCAGTTTATGGGGGCTGGATTCACCCCTCCACTTT. It is translated as CASSLWGLDSPLHF.

The rearrangement links TRBV2 to TRBJ1-1; D not certain. V lost 7 bases and J 6 bases, leaving 18 bases between the germline ends. This CDR3 contains 14 residues. Germline V gene lookup returns CDR1 SNHLY and CDR2 FYNNEI. The CDR3 loop is CASITEISSAEAFF. CDR3 nucleotide sequence: TGTGCCAGCATAACCGAGATCTCCTCCGCTGAAGCTTTCTTT.

The V and J genes are TRBV6-4 and TRBJ2-1; TRBD1 might be the D (6 bases). The germline V gene has CDR1 MRHNA and CDR2 SNTAGT. This CDR3 has 14 residues. Trimming took 5 bases from V and 0 from J, leaving 8 bases between them. The CDR3 DNA reads as TGTGCCAGCAGTCTGGACAGCTCCTACAATGAGCAGTTCTTC. Protein product: CASSLDSSYNEQFF.

The chain uses TRBV6-5 and TRBJ1-6; 7 nucleotides align to TRBD1. Germline CDR1 MNHEY, CDR2 SVGAGI. This CDR3 has 13 residues. The V segment lost 8 bases and the J segment 10 bases; nucleotides outside the gene matches: 8. CDR3 sequence: CASGGGGRSPLHF. CDR3 in DNA: TGTGCCAGCGGAGGAGGGGGCAGATCACCCCTCCACTTT.

A single count supports this clone. The rearrangement joins TRBV2 to TRBJ1-5, with 10 nucleotides matching TRBD1. J was trimmed by 4 bases and V by 5 bases; bases with no gene match: 5. Germline CDR1 is SNHLY and CDR2 is FYNNEI. This CDR3 has 15 amino acids. CDR3 residues: CASSRQGQGNQPQHF. CDR3 nucleotides: TGTGCCAGCAGTCGGCAGGGACAGGGGAATCAGCCCCAGCATTTT.

The rearrangement links TRBV6-5 to TRBJ2-1; D remains unclear. CDR1 MNHEY and CDR2 SVGAGI come from the germline V gene. CDR3 length: 15 residues. The germline V and J ends were trimmed by 4 bases and 0 bases, with 10 bases remaining between them. The CDR3, as DNA: TGTGCCAGCAGTTTGGGCCTAAGCTCCTACAATGAGCAGTTCTTC. Translation: CASSLGLSSYNEQFF.

This rearrangement joins TRBV7-6 to TRBJ2-3, with TRBD2 identical over 10 bases. This CDR3 is built from 18 residues. Looked up from germline, CDR1 is SGHVS and CDR2 is FNYEAQ. The trim removed 2 bases at V and 5 bases at J, leaving 13 bases unmatched. The CDR3 nucleotides are TGTGCCAGCAGCTTATCCGGTACTTCTAGCGGGGGAGGAGATACGCAGTATTTT. Its protein is CASSLSGTSSGGGDTQYF. Drawing the rest from reference TRBV7-6 and TRBJ2-3, the complete variable domain is GAGVSQSPRYKVTKRGQDVALRCDPISGHVSLYWYRQALGQGPEFLTYFNYEAQQDKSGLPNDRFSAERPEGSISTLTIQRTEQRDSAMYRCASSLSGTSSGGGDTQYFGPGTRLTVL.

This clone was found many times. The chain carries TRBV11-2 and TRBJ1-1; 7 nucleotides align to TRBD1. Germline loops: CDR1 SGHAT, CDR2 FQNNGV. The CDR3 consists of 13 residues. The V segment lost 4 bases and the J segment 1 base; nucleotides outside the gene matches: 0. This chain's CDR3 is CASSWTGNTEAFF. In DNA form, the CDR3 reads TGTGCCAGCAGCTGGACAGGGAACACTGAAGCTTTCTTT.

V and J are TRBV4-1 and TRBJ1-1; no definite D call. Germline V CDR1 and CDR2: MGHRA, YSYEKL. The CDR3 has 13 residues. V lost 4 bases and J lost 3, with 9 bases in between. The CDR3 DNA reads as TGCGCCAGCAGCCCAGATACACACACTGAAGCTTTCTTT. Translating gives CASSPDTHTEAFF.

This clone came up once. This sequence joins TRBV19 and TRBJ2-3, with a tentative D call TRBD2 (5 bases). Trimming left V 6 bases short and J 7 bases short, with 11 bases between. This CDR3 is built from 12 residues. CDR1 is LNHDA, CDR2 SQIVND, per germline (reference sequence). The CDR3, as DNA: TGTGCCAGTAGCAACACGGGGAATACGCAGTATTTT. Its translation: CASSNTGNTQYF.

The gene calls are TRBV4-2 and TRBJ2-2; D might be TRBD1 (6 bases). The CDR3 contains 16 residues. Germline V CDR1 and CDR2: LGHNA, YNFKEQ. Trimming removed 0 bases at V and 2 bases at J, with 10 bases between. In nucleotides, the CDR3 is TGTGCCAGCAGCCAAGAATCGACAGGTAACACCGGGGAGCTGTTTTTT. Translation: CASSQESTGNTGELFF.

V usage is TRBV5-1 and J usage is TRBJ1-2, with D maybe TRBD1 (6 bases). CDR3 length equals 18 residues. Deletions cut 0 bases from V and 0 bases from J, with 18 bases between. Germline assignment: CDR1 SGHRS and CDR2 YFSETQ. The CDR3 loop reads CASSLDGDQGQANYGYTF. CDR3 sequence (DNA): TGCGCCAGCAGCTTGGACGGAGACCAGGGGCAAGCTAACTATGGCTACACCTTC.

This clone was observed a handful of times. The rearrangement joins TRBV5-1 to TRBJ2-2; TRBD2 might be the D (5 bases). CDR3 length equals 14 residues. Germline V gene lookup returns CDR1 SGHRS and CDR2 YFSETQ. Trimming removed 4 bases from V and 0 bases from J, with 7 bases in between. CDR3 protein: CASSPGTNTGELFF. DNA for the CDR3: TGCGCCAGCAGCCCGGGGACGAACACCGGGGAGCTGTTTTTT.

Concerning this clone: Compared with germline, one end of the junction differs, possibly owing to a read error. This sequence joins TRBV5-5 and TRBJ2-3; 9 bases are shared with TRBD1. The CDR3 contains 14 residues. Per the germline V gene, CDR1 is SGHKS and CDR2 is YYEKEE (reference sequence). The CDR3 sequence: CAGRPGQGADTQYF. In nucleotides, the CDR3 is TGTGCCGGCAGACCGGGACAGGGCGCAGATACGCAGTATTTT.

The CDR3 spells CASSYSKPLSGNTIYF. The DNA of the CDR3 is TGTGCCAGCAGTTACTCGAAACCCCTATCTGGAAACACCATATATTTT. The V call is TRBV6-5, the J call TRBJ1-3, with D unclear. CDR3 size: 16 residues. The V end lost 0 bases, the J end lost 1 base, and 10 bases lay between the germline ends. Germline CDR1 MNHEY, CDR2 SVGAGI.

V is TRBV7-2 and J is TRBJ2-7, with D possibly matching TRBD1 (6 bases). CDR3 length: 16 amino acids. Trimming pared 2 bases from V and 2 bases from J, leaving 16 bases between. Germline CDR1 and CDR2: SGHTA and FQGNSA. CDR3 protein: CASSLWPQGSTYEQYF. Written as DNA, the CDR3 is TGTGCCAGCAGCTTATGGCCCCAGGGGTCAACCTACGAGCAGTACTTC.

Turning to this clone: Other nucleotide sequences from this sample produce the same CDR3. This chain's CDR3 is CASSRDGSSGNTIYF. The CDR3 nucleotides read TGCGCCAGCAGCCGGGACGGGAGCTCTGGAAACACCATATATTTT. The chain uses TRBV5-1 and TRBJ1-3, with D tentatively TRBD1 (5 bases). The CDR3 consists of 15 residues. The germline V gene encodes CDR1 SGHRS and CDR2 YFSETQ. V dropped 4 bases and J dropped 0 bases, with 11 bases sitting between them.

This chain links TRBV5-1 with TRBJ2-5; no definite D call. Trimming cost V 4 bases and J 1 base, with 5 bases left between them. The CDR3 extends over 12 amino acids. Germline lookup yields CDR1 SGHRS and CDR2 YFSETQ. In DNA, the CDR3 is TGCGCCAGCAGCAATAGCCAAGAGACCCAGTACTTC. As protein: CASSNSQETQYF.

The chain couples TRBV5-1 to TRBJ2-2; unclear D gene. V lost 4 bases to trimming and J lost 2 bases, with 15 bases between them. This CDR3 has 16 amino acids. Germline CDR1 SGHRS, CDR2 YFSETQ. This chain's CDR3 is CASSPAEYLNTGELFF. CDR3 nucleotides: TGCGCCAGCAGCCCCGCGGAGTATCTCAACACCGGGGAGCTGTTTTTT.

The chain is built from TRBV6-1 and TRBJ1-2, with 8 bases lining up with TRBD1. The junction had 8 bases not matched to a gene; V was cut back by 5 bases and J by 6 bases. CDR1 MNHNS and CDR2 SASEGT come from the germline V gene. This CDR3 has 14 residues. This chain's CDR3 is CASSNHRGDDGYTF. Here the CDR3 DNA reads TGTGCCAGCAGTAACCACAGGGGGGATGATGGCTACACCTTC.

This chain joins TRBV5-1 and TRBJ2-1, with TRBD2 identical over 10 bases. The CDR3 is 18 amino acids. CDR1 is SGHRS, CDR2 YFSETQ, per germline. Trimming cost V 1 base and J 6 bases; bases outside gene matches: 13. The CDR3 is CASSLYPQTSGDPNEQFF. CDR3 sequence (DNA): TGCGCCAGCAGCTTGTACCCACAAACTAGCGGGGACCCCAATGAGCAGTTCTTC.

The chain carries TRBV7-8 and TRBJ2-5; D may be TRBD1 (6 bases). In germline, CDR1 is SGHVS, CDR2 FQNEAQ. Deletions cut 5 bases from V and 2 bases from J, with 9 bases between. The CDR3 is made up of 13 amino acids. CDR3 protein: CASSPDSQETQYF. The DNA for the CDR3 is TGTGCCAGCAGCCCGGACAGTCAAGAGACCCAGTACTTC.

This rearrangement joins TRBV7-8 to TRBJ1-5; no firm D call. CDR1 is SGHVS and CDR2 is FQNEAQ in the germline V gene. CDR3 size: 15 residues. With 0 bases removed from V and 5 bases from J, the gap between germline ends came to 11 bases. The CDR3 DNA follows: TGTGCCAGCAGCTTAGCATTTGGGCGCTATCAGCCCCAGCATTTT. This gives the protein CASSLAFGRYQPQHF. The whole variable domain, remainder taken from reference TRBV7-8 and TRBJ1-5, is GAGVSQSPRYKVAKRGQDVALRCDPISGHVSLFWYQQALGQGPEFLTYFQNEAQLDKSGLPSDRFFAERPEGSVSTLKIQRTQQEDSAVYLCASSLAFGRYQPQHFGDGTRLSIL.

The chain couples TRBV5-1 to TRBJ2-5; the D gene is possibly TRBD1 (6 bases). V lost 5 bases and J 0 bases, leaving 8 bases between the germline ends. The CDR3 is made up of 13 amino acids. Per the germline V gene, CDR1 is SGHRS and CDR2 is YFSETQ. CDR3 in DNA: TGCGCCAGCAGTGGGGACAACCAAGAGACCCAGTACTTC. Translating gives CASSGDNQETQYF. Using reference TRBV5-1 and TRBJ2-5 for the parts outside the CDR3, the full variable domain is KAGVTQTPRYLIKTRGQQVTLSCSPISGHRSVSWYQQTPGQGLQFLFEYFSETQRNKGNFPGRFSGRQFSNSRSEMNVSTLELGDSALYLCASSGDNQETQYFGPGTRLLVL.

V usage is TRBV27 and J usage is TRBJ2-1; 7 positions match TRBD1. The CDR3 has 17 amino acids. J was trimmed by 7 bases and V by 0 bases; bases with no gene match: 12. CDR1 and CDR2 from the germline V gene are MNHEY and SMNVEV (reference sequence). The CDR3 DNA sequence: TGTGCCAGCAGTTTATCGTCCGGGACAGACACTTGGAATGAGCAGTTCTTC. Translating gives CASSLSSGTDTWNEQFF.

The V call is TRBV5-1, the J call TRBJ1-2; D possibly corresponds to TRBD1 (5 bases). CDR1 SGHRS and CDR2 YFSETQ come from the germline V gene. This CDR3 is built from 14 residues. Trimming cost V 0 bases and J 8 bases, with 14 bases left between them. CDR3 loop: CASSLVSGAPGYTF. Written as DNA, the CDR3 is TGCGCCAGCAGCTTGGTTTCTGGGGCGCCCGGCTACACCTTC. Full variable domain (outside the CDR3, taken from reference TRBV5-1 and TRBJ1-2): KAGVTQTPRYLIKTRGQQVTLSCSPISGHRSVSWYQQTPGQGLQFLFEYFSETQRNKGNFPGRFSGRQFSNSRSEMNVSTLELGDSALYLCASSLVSGAPGYTFGSGTRLTVV.

The chain couples TRBV2 to TRBJ1-2; D is possibly TRBD1 (5 bases). CDR1 is SNHLY and CDR2 is FYNNEI in the germline V gene. CDR3 length: 17 amino acids. Trimming cost V 5 bases and J 0 bases, with 19 bases left between them. The CDR3 DNA sequence: TGTGCCAGCAGTTCTGGGGCGAGGGGAGGCCCTAACTATGGCTACACCTTC. Its protein product is CASSSGARGGPNYGYTF.

This chain connects TRBV5-4 to TRBJ2-2; 7 bases align to TRBD1. From germline, CDR1 is SGHNT and CDR2 YYREEE (reference sequence). The CDR3 has 15 residues. The trim removed 3 bases at V and 4 bases at J, leaving 6 bases unmatched. The CDR3 DNA follows: TGTGCCAGCAGCTCACAGGGGTTAAGCACCGGGGAGCTGTTTTTT. This gives the protein CASSSQGLSTGELFF.